The T cell receptor beta chain described here comes from a study of blood T cells in healthy people across ages. Findings and limits, study-wide: PBMC samples, being unsorted, prevented any conclusive comparison of naive and antigen-experienced cells.

As for this clonotype: The antigen remains unidentified.

Trimming took 8 bases from V and 7 from J; bases not matched to a gene: 2. The CDR3 spans 12 residues. Then a second PCR, running roughly 7 to 11 cycles, was carried out with a sample-barcoded 5' primer and a J-beta primer mix. TCRdb used MiXCR to reprocess the 5' RACE reads, holding one entry per CDR3 protein. The data show 850,000 to 1,100,000 distinct CDR3 sequences, with around two fifths seen just once and under 15% held by the top ten. This TCR came from a man between 18 and 35 years old in good health. Sequenced material: blood. The V and J genes are TRBV12-3 or TRBV12-4 and TRBJ1-6, with 7 bases that match TRBD1. In DNA, the CDR3 is TGTGCCAGCCGGGACAGCAATTCACCCCTCCACTTT. Protein sequence: CASRDSNSPLHF.